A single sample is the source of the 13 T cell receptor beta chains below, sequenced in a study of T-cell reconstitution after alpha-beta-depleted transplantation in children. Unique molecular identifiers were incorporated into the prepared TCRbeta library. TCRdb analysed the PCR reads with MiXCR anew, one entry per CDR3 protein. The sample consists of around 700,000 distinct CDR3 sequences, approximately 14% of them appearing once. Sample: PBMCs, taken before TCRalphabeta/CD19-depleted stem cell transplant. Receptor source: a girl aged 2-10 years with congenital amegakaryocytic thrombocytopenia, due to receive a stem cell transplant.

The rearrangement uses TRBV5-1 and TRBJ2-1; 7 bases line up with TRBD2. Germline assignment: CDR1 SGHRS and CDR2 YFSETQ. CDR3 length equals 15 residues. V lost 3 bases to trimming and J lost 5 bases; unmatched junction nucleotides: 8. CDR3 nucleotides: TGCGCCAGCAGCTCCACACTAGCGCCGAACAATGAGCAGTTCTTC. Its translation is CASSSTLAPNNEQFF.

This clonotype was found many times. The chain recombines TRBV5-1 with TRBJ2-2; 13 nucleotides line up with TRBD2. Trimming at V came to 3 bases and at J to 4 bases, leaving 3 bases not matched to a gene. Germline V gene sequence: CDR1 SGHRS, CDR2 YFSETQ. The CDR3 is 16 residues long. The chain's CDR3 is CASSWTSGRSTGELFF. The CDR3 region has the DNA TGCGCCAGCAGCTGGACTAGCGGGAGATCCACCGGGGAGCTGTTTTTT. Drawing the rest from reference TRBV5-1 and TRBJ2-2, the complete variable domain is KAGVTQTPRYLIKTRGQQVTLSCSPISGHRSVSWYQQTPGQGLQFLFEYFSETQRNKGNFPGRFSGRQFSNSRSEMNVSTLELGDSALYLCASSWTSGRSTGELFFGEGSRLTVL.

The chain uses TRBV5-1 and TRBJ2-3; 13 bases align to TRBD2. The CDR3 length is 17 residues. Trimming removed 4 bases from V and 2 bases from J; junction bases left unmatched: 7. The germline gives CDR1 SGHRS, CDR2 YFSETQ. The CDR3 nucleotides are TGCGCCAGCAGCCAGACGACTAGCGGGAGGATCACAGATACGCAGTATTTT. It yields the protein CASSQTTSGRITDTQYF.

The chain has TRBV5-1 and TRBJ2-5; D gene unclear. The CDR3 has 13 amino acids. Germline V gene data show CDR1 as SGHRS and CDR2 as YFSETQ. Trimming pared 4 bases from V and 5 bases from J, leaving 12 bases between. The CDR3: CASSGELRETQYF. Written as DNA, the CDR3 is TGCGCCAGCAGCGGGGAACTTCGGGAGACCCAGTACTTC. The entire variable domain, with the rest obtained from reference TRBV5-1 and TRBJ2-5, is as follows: KAGVTQTPRYLIKTRGQQVTLSCSPISGHRSVSWYQQTPGQGLQFLFEYFSETQRNKGNFPGRFSGRQFSNSRSEMNVSTLELGDSALYLCASSGELRETQYFGPGTRLLVL.

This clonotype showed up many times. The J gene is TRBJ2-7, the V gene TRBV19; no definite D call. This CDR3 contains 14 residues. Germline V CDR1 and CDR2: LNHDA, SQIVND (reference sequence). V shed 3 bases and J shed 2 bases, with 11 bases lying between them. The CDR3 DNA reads TGTGCCAGTAGTATTCGTCCAGGAACCTACGAGCAGTACTTC. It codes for CASSIRPGTYEQYF.

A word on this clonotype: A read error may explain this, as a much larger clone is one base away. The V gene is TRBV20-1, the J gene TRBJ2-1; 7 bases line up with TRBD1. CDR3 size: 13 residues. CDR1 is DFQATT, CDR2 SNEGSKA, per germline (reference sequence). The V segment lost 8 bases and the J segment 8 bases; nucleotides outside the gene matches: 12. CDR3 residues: CSRMTGLYYEQFF. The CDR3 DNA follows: TGCAGTCGTATGACAGGGCTGTACTATGAGCAGTTCTTC.

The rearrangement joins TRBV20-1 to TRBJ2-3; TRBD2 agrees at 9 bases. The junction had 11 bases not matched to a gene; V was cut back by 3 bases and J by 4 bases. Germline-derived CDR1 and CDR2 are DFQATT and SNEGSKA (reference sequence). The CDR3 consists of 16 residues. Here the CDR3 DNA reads TGCAGTGCTAGGAGGCTCGTAGCGGGAGTATCAGATACGCAGTATTTT. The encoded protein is CSARRLVAGVSDTQYF.

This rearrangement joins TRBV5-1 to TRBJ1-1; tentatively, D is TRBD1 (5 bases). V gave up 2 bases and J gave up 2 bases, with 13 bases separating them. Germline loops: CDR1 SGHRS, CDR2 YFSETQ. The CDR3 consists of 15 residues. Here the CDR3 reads CASSLMGGKNTEAFF. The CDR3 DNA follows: TGCGCCAGCAGCTTAATGGGGGGGAAAAACACTGAAGCTTTCTTT.

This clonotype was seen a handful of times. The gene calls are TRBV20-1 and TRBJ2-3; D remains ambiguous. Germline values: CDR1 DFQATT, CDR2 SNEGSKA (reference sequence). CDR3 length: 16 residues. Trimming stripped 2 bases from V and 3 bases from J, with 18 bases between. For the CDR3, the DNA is TGCAGTGCTAGACCCCTGTATCTGGACCGAACAGATACGCAGTATTTT. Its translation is CSARPLYLDRTDTQYF.

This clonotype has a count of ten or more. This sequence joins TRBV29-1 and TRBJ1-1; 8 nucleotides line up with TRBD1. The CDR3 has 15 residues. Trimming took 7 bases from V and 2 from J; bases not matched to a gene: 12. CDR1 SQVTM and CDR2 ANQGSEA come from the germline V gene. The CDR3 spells CSGTGPFQANTEAFF. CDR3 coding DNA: TGCAGCGGGACAGGGCCATTCCAAGCAAACACTGAAGCTTTCTTT.

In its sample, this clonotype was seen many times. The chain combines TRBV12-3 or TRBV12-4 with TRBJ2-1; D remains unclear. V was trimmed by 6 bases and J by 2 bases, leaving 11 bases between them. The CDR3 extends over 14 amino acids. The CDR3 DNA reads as TGTGCCAGCAGAGAGTTTCCAGCCTACAATGAGCAGTTCTTC. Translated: CASREFPAYNEQFF.

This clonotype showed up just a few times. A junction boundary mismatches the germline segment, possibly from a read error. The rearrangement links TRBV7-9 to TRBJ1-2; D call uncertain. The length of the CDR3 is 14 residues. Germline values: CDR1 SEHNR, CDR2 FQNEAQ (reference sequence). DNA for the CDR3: TGTGCCAGCAGCTTAGCCGTCACCCCTTATGACTACACCTTC. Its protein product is CASSLAVTPYDYTF.

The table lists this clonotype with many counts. In DNA form, the CDR3 reads TGTGCCATCAGTGCTGGGGTAGAGAATCGTAATGAGCAGTTCTTC. Residues: CAISAGVENRNEQFF. V is TRBV10-3 and J is TRBJ2-1; D unresolved. The CDR3 extends over 15 amino acids. Trimming removed 4 bases from V and 7 bases from J, with 17 bases in between. Germline CDR1 and CDR2: ENHRY and SYGVKD.